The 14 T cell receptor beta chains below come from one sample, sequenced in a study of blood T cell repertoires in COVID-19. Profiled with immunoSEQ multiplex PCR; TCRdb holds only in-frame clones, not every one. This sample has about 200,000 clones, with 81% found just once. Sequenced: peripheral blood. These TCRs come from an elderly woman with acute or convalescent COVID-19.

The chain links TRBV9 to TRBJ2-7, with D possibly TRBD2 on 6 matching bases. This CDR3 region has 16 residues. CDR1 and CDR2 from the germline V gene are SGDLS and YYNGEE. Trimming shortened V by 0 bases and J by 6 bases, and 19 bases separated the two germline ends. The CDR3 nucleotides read TGTGCCAGCAGCGTAGAAGGCGGGGTGGAGAGGAGCGAGCAGTACTTC. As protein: CASSVEGGVERSEQYF.

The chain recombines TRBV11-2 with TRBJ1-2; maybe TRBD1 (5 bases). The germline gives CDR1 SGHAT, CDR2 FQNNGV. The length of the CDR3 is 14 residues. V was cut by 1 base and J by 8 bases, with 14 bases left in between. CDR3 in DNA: TGTGCCAGCAGCTTAGTGGGCAGGGTAGTAGGCTACACCTTC. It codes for CASSLVGRVVGYTF.

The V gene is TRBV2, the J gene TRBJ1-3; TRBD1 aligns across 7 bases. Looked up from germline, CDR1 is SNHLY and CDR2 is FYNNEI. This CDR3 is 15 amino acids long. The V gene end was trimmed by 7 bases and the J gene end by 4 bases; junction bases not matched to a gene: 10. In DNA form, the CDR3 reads TGTGCCAGCATTGGAGGGGGCGGCTTAGGAAACACCATATATTTT. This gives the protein CASIGGGGLGNTIYF.

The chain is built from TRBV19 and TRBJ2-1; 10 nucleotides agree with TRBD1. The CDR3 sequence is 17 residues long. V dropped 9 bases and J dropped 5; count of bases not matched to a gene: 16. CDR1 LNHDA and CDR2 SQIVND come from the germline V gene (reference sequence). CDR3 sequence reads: CASQGGGGTGVDNEQFF. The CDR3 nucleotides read TGTGCCAGCCAAGGGGGTGGTGGGACAGGGGTTGACAATGAGCAGTTCTTC. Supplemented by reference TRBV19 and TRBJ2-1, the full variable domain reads DGGITQSPKYLFRKEGQNVTLSCEQNLNHDAMYWYRQDPGQGLRLIYYSQIVNDFQKGDIAEGYSVSREKKESFPLTVTSAQKNPTAFYLCASQGGGGTGVDNEQFFGPGTRLTVL.

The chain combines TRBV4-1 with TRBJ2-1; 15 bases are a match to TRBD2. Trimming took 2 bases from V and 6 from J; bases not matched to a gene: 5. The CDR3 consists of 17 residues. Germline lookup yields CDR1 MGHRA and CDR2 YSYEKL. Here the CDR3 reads CASSQTGGLAGGNEQFF. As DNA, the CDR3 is TGCGCCAGCAGCCAAACGGGGGGACTAGCGGGAGGCAATGAGCAGTTCTTC.

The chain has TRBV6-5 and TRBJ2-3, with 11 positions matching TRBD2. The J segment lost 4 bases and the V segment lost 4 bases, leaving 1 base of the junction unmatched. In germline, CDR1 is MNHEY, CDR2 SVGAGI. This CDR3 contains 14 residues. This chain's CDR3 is CASSLAGGADTQYF. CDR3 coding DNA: TGTGCCAGCAGTTTAGCGGGGGGGGCAGATACGCAGTATTTT.

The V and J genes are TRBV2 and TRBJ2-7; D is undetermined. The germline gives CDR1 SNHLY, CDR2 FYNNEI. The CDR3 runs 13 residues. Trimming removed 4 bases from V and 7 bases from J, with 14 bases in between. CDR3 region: CASSGTAFAEQYF. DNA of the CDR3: TGTGCCAGCAGTGGAACAGCCTTCGCGGAGCAGTACTTC.

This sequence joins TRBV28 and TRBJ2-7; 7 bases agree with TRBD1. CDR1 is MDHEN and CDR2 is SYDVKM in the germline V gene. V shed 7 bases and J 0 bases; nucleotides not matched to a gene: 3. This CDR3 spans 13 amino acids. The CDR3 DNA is TGTGCCAGCATCTCAGGGGGCTCCTACGAGCAGTACTTC. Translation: CASISGGSYEQYF.

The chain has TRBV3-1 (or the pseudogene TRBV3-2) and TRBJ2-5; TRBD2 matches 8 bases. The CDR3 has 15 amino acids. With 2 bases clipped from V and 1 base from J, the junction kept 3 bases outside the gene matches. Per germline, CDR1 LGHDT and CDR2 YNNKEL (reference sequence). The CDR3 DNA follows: TGTGCCAGCAGCCAACTCGGGGGGGTCCAAGAGACCCAGTACTTC. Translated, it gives CASSQLGGVQETQYF.

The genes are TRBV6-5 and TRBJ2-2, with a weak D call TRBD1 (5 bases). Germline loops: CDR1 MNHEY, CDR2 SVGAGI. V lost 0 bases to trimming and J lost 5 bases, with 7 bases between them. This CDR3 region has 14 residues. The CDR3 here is CASSYSRVTGELFF. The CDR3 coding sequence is TGTGCCAGCAGTTACTCCAGGGTGACCGGGGAGCTGTTTTTT.

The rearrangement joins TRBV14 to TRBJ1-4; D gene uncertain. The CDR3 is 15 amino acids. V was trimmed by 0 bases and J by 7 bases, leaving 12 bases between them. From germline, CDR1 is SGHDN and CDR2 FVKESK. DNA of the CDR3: TGTGCCAGCAGCCAAGACAGGAACTCAGCTGAAAAACTGTTTTTT. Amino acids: CASSQDRNSAEKLFF.

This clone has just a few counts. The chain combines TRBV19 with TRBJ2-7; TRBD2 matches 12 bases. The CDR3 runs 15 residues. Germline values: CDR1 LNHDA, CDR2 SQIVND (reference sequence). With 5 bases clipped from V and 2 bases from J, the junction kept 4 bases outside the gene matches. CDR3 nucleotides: TGTGCCAGTAGTGCCGGACTAGCGGGGACCTACGAGCAGTACTTC. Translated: CASSAGLAGTYEQYF.

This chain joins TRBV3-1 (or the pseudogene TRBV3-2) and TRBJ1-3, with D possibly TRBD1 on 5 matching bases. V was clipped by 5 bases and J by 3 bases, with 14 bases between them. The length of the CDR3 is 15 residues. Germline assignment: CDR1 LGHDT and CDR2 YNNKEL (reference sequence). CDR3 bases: TGTGCCAGCAGCTTGACCCAGGGTTTTGGAAACACCATATATTTT. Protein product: CASSLTQGFGNTIYF.

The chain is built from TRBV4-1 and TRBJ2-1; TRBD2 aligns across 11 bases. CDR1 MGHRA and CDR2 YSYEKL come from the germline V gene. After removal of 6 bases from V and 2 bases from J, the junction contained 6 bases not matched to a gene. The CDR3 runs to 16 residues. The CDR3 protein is CASRPNSGRAYNEQFF. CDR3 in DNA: TGCGCCAGCAGACCGAATAGCGGGAGGGCCTACAATGAGCAGTTCTTC.